This T cell receptor (beta chain) was sequenced during a study of T cell changes during pregnancy in multiple sclerosis. Method: immunoSEQ multiplex PCR; TCRdb's copy keeps in-frame clones and lacks some. This table has tens of thousands of clones, around nine tenths appearing once. This clone was observed a single time. Trimming cost V 6 bases and J 6 bases; bases outside gene matches: 4. This CDR3 contains 13 residues. CDR1 is MNHEY, CDR2 SMNVEV, per germline (reference sequence). The sample consisted of peripheral blood, taken after pregnancy. The chain carries TRBV27 and TRBJ2-3; the match to TRBD1 covers 9 bases. This clonotype was sampled from a female donor in good health, enrolled as a control in a pregnancy study. Written as DNA, the CDR3 is TGTGCCAGCAGGGACAGGGGCAGCGATACGCAGTATTTT. It yields the protein CASRDRGSDTQYF.